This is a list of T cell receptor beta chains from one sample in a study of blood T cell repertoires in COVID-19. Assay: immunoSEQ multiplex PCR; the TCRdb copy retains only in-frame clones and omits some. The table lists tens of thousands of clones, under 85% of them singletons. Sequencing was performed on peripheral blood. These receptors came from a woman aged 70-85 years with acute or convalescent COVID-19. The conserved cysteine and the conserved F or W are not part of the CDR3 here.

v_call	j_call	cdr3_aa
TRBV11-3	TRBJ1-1	ASLRGQSNTEAF
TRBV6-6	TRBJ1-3	ASSYSESSGNTIY
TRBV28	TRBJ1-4	ASILGRGFGEKLF
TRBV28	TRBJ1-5	ASSLGGSNQPQH
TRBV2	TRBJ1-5	ASTQQGRKQPQH
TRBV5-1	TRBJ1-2	ASSLADFYGYT
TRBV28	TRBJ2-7	ASSNGDREHEQY
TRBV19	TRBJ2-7	ASSIGLNYEQY
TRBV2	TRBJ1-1	ASSRGPTGTGTTEAF
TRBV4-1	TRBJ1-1	ASSQDWNQGTEAF
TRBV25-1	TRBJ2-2	ASSEYRQGSNTGELF
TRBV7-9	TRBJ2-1	ASSLSGGNEQF
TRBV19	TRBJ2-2	ASIAIANTGELF
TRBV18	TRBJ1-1	ASLQGANTEAF
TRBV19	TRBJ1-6	ASGGQSNYNSPLH
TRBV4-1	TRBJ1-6	ASSQGRSYNSPLH
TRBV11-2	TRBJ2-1	ASSLGSRGGAYEQF
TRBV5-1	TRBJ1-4	ASSLLGAWYKDEKLF
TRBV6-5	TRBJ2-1	ASSYSSGASYNEQF
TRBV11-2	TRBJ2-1	ASSLSAGQAYNEQF
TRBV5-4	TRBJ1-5	ASSKTGGADSNQPQH
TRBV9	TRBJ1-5	ASSVAGKRNQPQH
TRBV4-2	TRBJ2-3	ASSQRTSGGAPDTQY
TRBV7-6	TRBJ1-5	ASSSQGLNQPQH
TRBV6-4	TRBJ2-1	ASRTWAGGNEQF
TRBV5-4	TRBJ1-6	ASSIKTGNSPLH
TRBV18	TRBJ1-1	ASSRFRDRGNTEAF
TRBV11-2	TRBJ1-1	ASSLALDTEAF
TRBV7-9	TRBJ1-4	ASSLGLPTNEKLF
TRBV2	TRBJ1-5	ASLQGDNQPQH
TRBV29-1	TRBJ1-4	SVGLGEKLF
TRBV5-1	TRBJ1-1	ASSLAPIGTEAF
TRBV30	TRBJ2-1	AWSLPGQGGDNEQF
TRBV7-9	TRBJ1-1	ASSPDRGRDTEAF
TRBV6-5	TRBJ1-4	ASSQGQFNEKLF
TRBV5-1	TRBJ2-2	ASSSDRDANTGELF
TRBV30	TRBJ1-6	AGGEQNSPLH
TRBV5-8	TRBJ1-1	ASSLPGRGTEAF
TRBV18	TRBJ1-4	ASSPGTWGEKLF
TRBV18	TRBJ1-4	ASSVGGGLDEKLF
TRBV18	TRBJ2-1	ASSPSRDRVVQF
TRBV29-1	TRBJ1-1	SALGAVDTEAF
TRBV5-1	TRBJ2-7	ASSPGQAHYEQY
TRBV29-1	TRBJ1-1	SVWDSYLNTEAF
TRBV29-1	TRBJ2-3	SSDRGSGGVDTQY
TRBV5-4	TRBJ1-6	ASKESYFSYNSPLH
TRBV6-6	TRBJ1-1	AIRGLGSTEAF
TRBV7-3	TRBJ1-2	ASSSIQGSGYT
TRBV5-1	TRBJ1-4	ASSFQGRMEKLF
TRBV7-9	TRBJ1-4	ASSLGGRGNEKLF
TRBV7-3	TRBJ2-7	ASSSGQGASEQY
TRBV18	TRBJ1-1	ASSRGNEAF
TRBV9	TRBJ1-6	ASSVSDRDSPLH
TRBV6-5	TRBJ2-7	ASSPERTGGHEQY